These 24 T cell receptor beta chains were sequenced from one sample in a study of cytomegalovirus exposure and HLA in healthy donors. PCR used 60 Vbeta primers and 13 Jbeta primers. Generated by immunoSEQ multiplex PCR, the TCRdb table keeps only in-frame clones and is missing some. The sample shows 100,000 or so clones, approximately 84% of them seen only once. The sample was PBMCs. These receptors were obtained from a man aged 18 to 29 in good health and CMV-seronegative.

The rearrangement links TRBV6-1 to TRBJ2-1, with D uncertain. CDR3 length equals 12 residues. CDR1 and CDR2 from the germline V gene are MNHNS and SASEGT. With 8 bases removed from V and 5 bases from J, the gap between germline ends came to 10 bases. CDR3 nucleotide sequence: TGTGCCAGCCAGAGGATTCACAATGAGCAGTTCTTC. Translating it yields CASQRIHNEQFF.

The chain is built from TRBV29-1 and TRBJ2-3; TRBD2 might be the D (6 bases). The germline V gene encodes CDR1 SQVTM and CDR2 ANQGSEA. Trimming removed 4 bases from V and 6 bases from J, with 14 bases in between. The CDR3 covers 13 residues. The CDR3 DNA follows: TGCAGCGTTGGGGGGGTCGCTAGGGATACGCAGTATTTT. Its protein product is CSVGGVARDTQYF.

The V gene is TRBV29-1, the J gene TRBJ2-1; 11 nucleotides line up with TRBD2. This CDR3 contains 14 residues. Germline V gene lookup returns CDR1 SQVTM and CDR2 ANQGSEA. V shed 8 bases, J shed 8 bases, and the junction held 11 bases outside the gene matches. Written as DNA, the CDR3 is TGCAGCCAAGCACTAGCGGGAGTTTGGGATGAGCAGTTCTTC. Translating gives CSQALAGVWDEQFF.

The CDR3 nucleotides are TGTGCCAGCAGCAAACCTAGCGGGAGCTACGAGCAGTACTTC. It codes for CASSKPSGSYEQYF. This chain connects TRBV5-6 to TRBJ2-7, with TRBD2 matching 10 bases. V shed 4 bases, J shed 3 bases, and the junction held 4 bases outside the gene matches. The CDR3 covers 14 residues. Germline V gene data show CDR1 as SGHDT and CDR2 as YYEEEE.

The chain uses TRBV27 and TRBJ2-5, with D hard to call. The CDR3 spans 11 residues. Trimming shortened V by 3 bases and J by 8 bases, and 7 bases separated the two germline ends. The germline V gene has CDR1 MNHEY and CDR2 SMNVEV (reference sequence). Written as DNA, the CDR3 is TGTGCCAGCAGTTTTGGGCCCACCCAGTACTTC. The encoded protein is CASSFGPTQYF.

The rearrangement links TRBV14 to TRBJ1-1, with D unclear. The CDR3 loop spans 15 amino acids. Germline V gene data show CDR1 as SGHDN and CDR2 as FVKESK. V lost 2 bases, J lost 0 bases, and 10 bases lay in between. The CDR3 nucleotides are TGTGCCAGCAGCCAAACACAAAACATGAACACTGAAGCTTTCTTT. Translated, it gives CASSQTQNMNTEAFF.

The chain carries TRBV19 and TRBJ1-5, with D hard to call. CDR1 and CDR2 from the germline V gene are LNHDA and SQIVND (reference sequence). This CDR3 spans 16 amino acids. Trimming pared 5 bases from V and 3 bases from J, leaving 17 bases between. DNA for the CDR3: TGTGCCAGTAGTCGGAGAGGGCCAGCGTCCAATCAGCCCCAGCATTTT. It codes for CASSRRGPASNQPQHF.

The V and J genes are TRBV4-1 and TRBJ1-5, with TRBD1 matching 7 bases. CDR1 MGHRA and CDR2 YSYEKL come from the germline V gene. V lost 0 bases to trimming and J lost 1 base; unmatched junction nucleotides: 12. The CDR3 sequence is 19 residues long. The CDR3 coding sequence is TGCGCCAGCAGCCAAGATATGGAGGGATCGGACAGGAGCAATCAGCCCCAGCATTTT. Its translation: CASSQDMEGSDRSNQPQHF.

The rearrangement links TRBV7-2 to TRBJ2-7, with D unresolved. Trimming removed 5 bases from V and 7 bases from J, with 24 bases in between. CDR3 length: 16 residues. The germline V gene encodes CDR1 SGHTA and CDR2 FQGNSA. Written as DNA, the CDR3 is TGTGCCAGCAGCCCTCAATCTGCCACTTCACGTAATGAGCAGTACTTC. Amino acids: CASSPQSATSRNEQYF. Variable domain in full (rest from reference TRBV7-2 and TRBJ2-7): GAGVSQSPSNKVTEKGKDVELRCDPISGHTALYWYRQSLGQGLEFLIYFQGNSAPDKSGLPSDRFSAERTGGSVSTLTIQRTQQEDSAVYLCASSPQSATSRNEQYFGPGTRLTVT.

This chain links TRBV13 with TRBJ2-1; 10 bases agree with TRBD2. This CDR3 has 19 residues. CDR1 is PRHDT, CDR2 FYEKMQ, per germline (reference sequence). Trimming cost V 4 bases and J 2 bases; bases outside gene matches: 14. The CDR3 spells CASSSSRTSGRRAYNEQFF. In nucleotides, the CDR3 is TGTGCCAGCAGCTCCTCGAGGACTAGCGGCCGACGGGCCTACAATGAGCAGTTCTTC.

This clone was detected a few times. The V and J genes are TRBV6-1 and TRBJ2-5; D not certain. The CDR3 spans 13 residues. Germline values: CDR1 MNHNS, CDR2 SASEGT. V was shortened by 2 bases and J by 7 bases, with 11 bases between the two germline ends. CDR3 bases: TGTGCCAGCAGTGAACGGTTCGGGTCGACCCAGTACTTC. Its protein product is CASSERFGSTQYF.

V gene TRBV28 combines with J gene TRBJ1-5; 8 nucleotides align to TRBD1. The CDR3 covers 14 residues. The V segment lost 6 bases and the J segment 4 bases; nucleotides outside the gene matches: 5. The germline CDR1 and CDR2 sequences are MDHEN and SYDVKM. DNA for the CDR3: TGTGCCAGCAGGGACAGGGACTGGAATCAGCCCCAGCATTTT. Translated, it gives CASRDRDWNQPQHF.

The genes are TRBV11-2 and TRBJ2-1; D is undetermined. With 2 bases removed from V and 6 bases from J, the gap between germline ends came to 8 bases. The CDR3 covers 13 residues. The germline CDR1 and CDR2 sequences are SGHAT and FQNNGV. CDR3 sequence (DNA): TGTGCCAGCAGCTTATACGCTAGCAATGAGCAGTTCTTC. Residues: CASSLYASNEQFF.

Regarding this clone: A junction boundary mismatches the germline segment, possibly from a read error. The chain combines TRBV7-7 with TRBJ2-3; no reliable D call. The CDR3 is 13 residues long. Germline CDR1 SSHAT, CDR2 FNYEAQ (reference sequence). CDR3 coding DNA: TGTGCTAGCAGCTTAGTTCAAACAGATACGCAGTATTTT. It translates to CASSLVQTDTQYF.

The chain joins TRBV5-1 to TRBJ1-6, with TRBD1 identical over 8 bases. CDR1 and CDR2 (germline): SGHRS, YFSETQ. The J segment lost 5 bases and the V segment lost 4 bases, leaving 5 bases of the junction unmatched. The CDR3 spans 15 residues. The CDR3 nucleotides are TGCGCCAGCAGCCATGGACAGGGACATAATTCACCCCTCCACTTT. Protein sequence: CASSHGQGHNSPLHF.

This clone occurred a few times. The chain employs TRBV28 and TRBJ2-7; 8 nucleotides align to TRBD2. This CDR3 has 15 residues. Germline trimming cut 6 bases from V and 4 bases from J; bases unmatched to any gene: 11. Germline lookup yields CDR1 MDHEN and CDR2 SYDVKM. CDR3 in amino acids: CASSFSGTRRYEQYF. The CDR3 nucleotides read TGTGCCAGCAGCTTCTCCGGGACTAGGAGATACGAGCAGTACTTC.

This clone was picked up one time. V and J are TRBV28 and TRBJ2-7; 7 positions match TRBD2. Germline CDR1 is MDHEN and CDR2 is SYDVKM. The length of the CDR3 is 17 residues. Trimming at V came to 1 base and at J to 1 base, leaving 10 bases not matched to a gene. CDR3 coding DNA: TGTGCCAGCAGTTTATCGCGTTTTCTAGCGGCGTCCTACGAGCAGTACTTC. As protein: CASSLSRFLAASYEQYF. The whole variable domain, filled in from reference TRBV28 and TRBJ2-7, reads DVKVTQSSRYLVKRTGEKVFLECVQDMDHENMFWYRQDPGLGLRLIYFSYDVKMKEKGDIPEGYSVSREKKERFSLILESASTNQTSMYLCASSLSRFLAASYEQYFGPGTRLTVT.

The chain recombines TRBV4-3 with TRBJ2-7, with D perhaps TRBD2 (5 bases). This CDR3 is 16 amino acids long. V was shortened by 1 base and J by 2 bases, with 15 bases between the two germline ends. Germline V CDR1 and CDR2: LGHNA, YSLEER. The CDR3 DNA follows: TGCGCCAGCAGCCAAGGATACCGGGGATCAACCTACGAGCAGTACTTC. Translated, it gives CASSQGYRGSTYEQYF.

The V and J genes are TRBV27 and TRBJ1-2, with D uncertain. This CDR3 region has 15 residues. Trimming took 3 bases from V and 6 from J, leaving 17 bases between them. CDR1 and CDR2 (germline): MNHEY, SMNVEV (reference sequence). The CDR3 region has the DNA TGTGCCAGCAGTTTGGTCCCCGCGGGGAGGAATGGCTACACCTTC. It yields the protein CASSLVPAGRNGYTF.

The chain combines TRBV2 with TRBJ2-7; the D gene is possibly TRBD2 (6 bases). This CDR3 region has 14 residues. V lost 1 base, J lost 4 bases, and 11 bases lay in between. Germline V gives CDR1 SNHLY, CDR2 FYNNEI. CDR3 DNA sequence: TGTGCCAGCAGTGAAGTGCCTAGCGCGTACGAGCAGTACTTC. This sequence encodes CASSEVPSAYEQYF.

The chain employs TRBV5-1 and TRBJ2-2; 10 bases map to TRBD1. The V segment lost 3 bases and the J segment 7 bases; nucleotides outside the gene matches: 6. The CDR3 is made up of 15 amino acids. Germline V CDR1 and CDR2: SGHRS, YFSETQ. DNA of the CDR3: TGCGCCAGCAGCTCTGACAGGGGGCTAGGCGGGGAGCTGTTTTTT. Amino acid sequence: CASSSDRGLGGELFF.

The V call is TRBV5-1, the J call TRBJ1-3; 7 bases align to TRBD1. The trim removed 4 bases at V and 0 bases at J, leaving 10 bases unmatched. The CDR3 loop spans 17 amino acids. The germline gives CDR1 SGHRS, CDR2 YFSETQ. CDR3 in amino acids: CASSLGTGAGSGNTIYF. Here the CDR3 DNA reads TGCGCCAGCAGCCTGGGTACAGGGGCCGGCTCTGGAAACACCATATATTTT.

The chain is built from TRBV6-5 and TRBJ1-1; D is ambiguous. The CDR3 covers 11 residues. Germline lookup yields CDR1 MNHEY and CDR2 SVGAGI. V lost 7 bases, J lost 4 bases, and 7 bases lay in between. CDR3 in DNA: TGTGCCAGCATATCTGTCACTGAAGCTTTCTTT. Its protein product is CASISVTEAFF.

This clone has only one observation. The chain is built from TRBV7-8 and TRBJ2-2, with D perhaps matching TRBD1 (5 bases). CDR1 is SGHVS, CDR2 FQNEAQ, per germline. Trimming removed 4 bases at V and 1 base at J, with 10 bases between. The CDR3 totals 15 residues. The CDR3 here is CASSSRGQNTGELFF. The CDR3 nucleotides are TGTGCCAGCAGCTCCCGTGGACAGAACACCGGGGAGCTGTTTTTT.